This T cell receptor (beta chain) emerged from a study of shared clonotypes between healthy human individuals. The study, taken as a whole, reports: All-four-donor shared clonotypes had higher generation probabilities than non-shared clonotypes did. Estimated richness was generally greater in naive than memory subsets.

Concerning this clone: Its antigen remains unidentified.

The assay was immunoSEQ multiplex PCR, and TCRdb's table has in-frame clones only and misses some. Of 2 million to 2.5 million clones listed, approximately 93% are singletons. The CDR3 is 14 residues long. Germline CDR1 is SGHRS and CDR2 is YFSETQ. V was pared by 3 bases and J by 9 bases, with 9 bases of the junction left unmatched. This chain links TRBV5-1 with TRBJ2-7, with 10 bases that match TRBD1. This TCR came from a young man in good health. Some clones in this sample may be carry-over from other donors' samples. The sample taken for sequencing was naive CD4+ T cells from PBMCs. Subset reported: CD45RA+ positively selected. The CDR3 is CASSSTGGLFGQYF. In DNA, the CDR3 is TGCGCCAGCAGCTCGACAGGGGGCCTATTTGGGCAGTACTTC. Full variable domain (remainder filled in from reference TRBV5-1 and TRBJ2-7): KAGVTQTPRYLIKTRGQQVTLSCSPISGHRSVSWYQQTPGQGLQFLFEYFSETQRNKGNFPGRFSGRQFSNSRSEMNVSTLELGDSALYLCASSSTGGLFGQYFGPGTRLTVT.